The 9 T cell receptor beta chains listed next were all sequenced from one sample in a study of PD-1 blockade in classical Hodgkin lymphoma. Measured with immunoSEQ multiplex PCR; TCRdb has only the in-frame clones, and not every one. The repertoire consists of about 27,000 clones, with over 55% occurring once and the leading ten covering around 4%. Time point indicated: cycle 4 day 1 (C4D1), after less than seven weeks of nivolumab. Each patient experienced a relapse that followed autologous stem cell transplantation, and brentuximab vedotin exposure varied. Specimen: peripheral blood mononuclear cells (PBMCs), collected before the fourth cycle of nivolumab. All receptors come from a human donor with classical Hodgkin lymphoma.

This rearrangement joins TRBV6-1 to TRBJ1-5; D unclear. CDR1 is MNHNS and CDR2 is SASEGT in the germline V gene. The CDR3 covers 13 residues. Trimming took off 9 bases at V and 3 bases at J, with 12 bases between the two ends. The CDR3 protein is CASRNVNNQPQHF. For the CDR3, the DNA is TGTGCCAGTCGTAACGTTAACAATCAGCCCCAGCATTTT.

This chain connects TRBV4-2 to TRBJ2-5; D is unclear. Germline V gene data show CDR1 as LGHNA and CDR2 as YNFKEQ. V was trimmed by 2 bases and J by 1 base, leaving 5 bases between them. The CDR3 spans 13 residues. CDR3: CASSQIPQETQYF. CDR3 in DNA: TGTGCCAGCAGCCAAATCCCCCAAGAGACCCAGTACTTC.

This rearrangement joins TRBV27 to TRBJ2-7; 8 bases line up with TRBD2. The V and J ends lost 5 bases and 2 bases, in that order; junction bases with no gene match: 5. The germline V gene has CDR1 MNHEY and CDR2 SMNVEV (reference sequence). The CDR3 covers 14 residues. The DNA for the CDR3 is TGTGCCAGCAGTCCCCACGGGAGGGCCTACGAGCAGTACTTC. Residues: CASSPHGRAYEQYF.

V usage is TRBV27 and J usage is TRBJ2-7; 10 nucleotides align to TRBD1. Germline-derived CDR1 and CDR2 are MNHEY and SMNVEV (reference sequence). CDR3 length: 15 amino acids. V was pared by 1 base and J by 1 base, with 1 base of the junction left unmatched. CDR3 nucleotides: TGTGCCAGCAGTTTATTGGGACAGGGGTCCTACGAGCAGTACTTC. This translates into CASSLLGQGSYEQYF.

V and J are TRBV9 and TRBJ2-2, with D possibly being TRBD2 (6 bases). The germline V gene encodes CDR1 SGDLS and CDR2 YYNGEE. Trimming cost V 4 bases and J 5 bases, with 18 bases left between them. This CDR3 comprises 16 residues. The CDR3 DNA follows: TGTGCCAGCAGCACCCGGTACACCGCGGGGACCGGGGAGCTGTTTTTT. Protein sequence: CASSTRYTAGTGELFF.

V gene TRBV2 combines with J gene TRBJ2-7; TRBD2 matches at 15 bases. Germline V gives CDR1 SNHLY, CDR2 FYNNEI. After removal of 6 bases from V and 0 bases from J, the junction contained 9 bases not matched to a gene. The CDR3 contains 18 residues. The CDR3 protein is CASSGGLAGGPTSYEQYF. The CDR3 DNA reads TGTGCCAGCAGCGGGGGACTAGCGGGAGGCCCGACCTCCTACGAGCAGTACTTC.

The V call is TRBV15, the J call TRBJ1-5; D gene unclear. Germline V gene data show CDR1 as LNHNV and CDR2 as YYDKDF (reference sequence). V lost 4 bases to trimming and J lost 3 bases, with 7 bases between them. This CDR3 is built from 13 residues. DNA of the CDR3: TGTGCCACCAGCATCTCTCTCAATCAGCCCCAGCATTTT. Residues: CATSISLNQPQHF.

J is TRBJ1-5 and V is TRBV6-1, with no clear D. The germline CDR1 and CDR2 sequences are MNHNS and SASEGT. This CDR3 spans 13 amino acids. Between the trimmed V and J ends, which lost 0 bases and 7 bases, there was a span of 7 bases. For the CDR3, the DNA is TGTGCCAGCAGTGAAGCGTACGTACAGCCCCAGCATTTT. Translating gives CASSEAYVQPQHF.

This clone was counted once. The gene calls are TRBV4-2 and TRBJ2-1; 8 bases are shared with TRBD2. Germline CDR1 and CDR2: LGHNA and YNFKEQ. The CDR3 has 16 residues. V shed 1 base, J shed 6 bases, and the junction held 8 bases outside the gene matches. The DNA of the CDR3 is TGTGCCAGCAGCCAAGGCTGGCTCACTAGCGGCAATGAGCAGTTCTTC. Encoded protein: CASSQGWLTSGNEQFF.